The text below deals with one T cell receptor (beta chain). Its antigen is not identified. J was trimmed by 7 bases and V by 4 bases; bases with no gene match: 10. This CDR3 has 15 residues. CDR1 SGHNT and CDR2 YYREEE come from the germline V gene (reference sequence). The data stem from a study of tumor-infiltrating lymphocytes in glioblastoma multiforme. TCRB libraries came from RNA via three nested multiplex PCR rounds. A C-beta primer primed TCRB cDNA from approximately 0.5 ug RNA. These TCRB libraries lack any described unique molecular identifiers. TCRdb passed the multiplex PCR reads through MiXCR, listing each CDR3 protein once. The sample contains some 10,000 distinct CDR3 sequences, 66% of which appear only once. The study's findings and limits: Detected clone frequencies may not reflect cell counts, being RNA-based.

The chain employs TRBV5-4 and TRBJ2-4; TRBD1 matches at 8 bases. Material: brain tumor tissue. The receptor was isolated from a male donor with glioblastoma. CDR3 bases: TGTGCCAGCAGCAGGGACGGGACAGGATACAACATTCAGTACTTC. It codes for CASSRDGTGYNIQYF.